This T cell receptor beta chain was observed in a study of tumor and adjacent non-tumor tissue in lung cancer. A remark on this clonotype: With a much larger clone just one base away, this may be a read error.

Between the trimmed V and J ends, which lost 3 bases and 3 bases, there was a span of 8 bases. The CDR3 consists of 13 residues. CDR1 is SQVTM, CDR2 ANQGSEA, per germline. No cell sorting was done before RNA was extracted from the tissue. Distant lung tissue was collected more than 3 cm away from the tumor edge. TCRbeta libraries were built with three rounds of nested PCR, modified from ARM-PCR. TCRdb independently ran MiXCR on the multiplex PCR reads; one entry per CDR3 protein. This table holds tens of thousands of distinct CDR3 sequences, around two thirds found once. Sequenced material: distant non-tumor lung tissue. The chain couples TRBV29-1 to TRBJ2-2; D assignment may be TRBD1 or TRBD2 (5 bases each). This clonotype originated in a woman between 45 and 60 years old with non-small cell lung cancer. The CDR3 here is CSVDQGDTGELFF. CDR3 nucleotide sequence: TGCAGCGTTGATCAGGGAGACACCGGGGAGCTGTTTTTT.